The following is a T cell receptor (beta chain) sequence with its context. This record comes from a study of memory CD4+ T cells and cytomegalovirus serostatus. Background on the study: Healthy Belgian adult donors included roughly nine CMV-positive and 24 CMV-negative people.

Clones were sequenced by immunoSEQ multiplex PCR, and TCRdb holds only the in-frame ones, with some missing. The repertoire includes tens of thousands of clones, around 77% of them detected once, and almost 0.9% sits in the top ten. CDR1 LGHNA and CDR2 YSLEER come from the germline V gene. This CDR3 contains 15 residues. V lost 0 bases and J 2 bases, leaving 10 bases between the germline ends. Single viable CD3+CD4+CD8-CD45RO+ cells were sorted as the memory CD4+ T cells. The sample comprised memory CD4+ T cells from blood. The receptor was isolated from an adult in good health and CMV-seronegative. This sequence joins TRBV4-3 and TRBJ1-2, with D hard to call. The CDR3 sequence is CASSQDYSRNYGYTF. DNA for the CDR3: TGCGCCAGCAGCCAAGACTACAGTCGAAACTATGGCTACACCTTC.